A selection of T cell receptor beta chains follows, all from one sample in a study of shared clonotypes between healthy human individuals. The table came from immunoSEQ multiplex PCR; TCRdb's copy has only in-frame clones and leaves some out. The data show around 600,000 clones, with less than 98% seen just once and approximately 0.057% held by the top ten. The specimen sequenced was naive CD4+ T cells sorted from blood. Source of these receptors: a woman aged 25 to 39 in good health. Both conserved end residues are part of each CDR3. Each record gives: V gene, J gene, D gene, clone size, CDR3 protein, CDR3 DNA. The D gene is left open where the match is weak. Clone size is stated in some rows and not others, as once, few, many or a class when expanded.

v_call: TRBV18
j_call: TRBJ2-6
d_call: TRBD1
clone_size: -
cdr3_aa: CASSPSAGGSAGANVLTF
cdr3_nt: TGTGCCAGCTCACCCTCGGCAGGGGGCTCTGCTGGGGCCAACGTCCTGACTTTC

v_call: TRBV9
j_call: TRBJ2-2
d_call: -
clone_size: -
cdr3_aa: CASSASPGFYTGELFF
cdr3_nt: TGTGCCAGCAGCGCCTCGCCGGGATTCTACACCGGGGAGCTGTTTTTT

v_call: TRBV28
j_call: TRBJ1-2
d_call: TRBD1
clone_size: -
cdr3_aa: CASSLIGGGINYGYTF
cdr3_nt: TGTGCCAGCAGTTTAATAGGGGGCGGCATTAACTATGGCTACACCTTC

v_call: TRBV2
j_call: TRBJ1-5
d_call: TRBD1
clone_size: -
cdr3_aa: CASNRQGGRGNQPQHF
cdr3_nt: TGTGCCAGCAACCGACAGGGCGGCCGGGGCAATCAGCCCCAGCATTTT

v_call: TRBV6-6
j_call: TRBJ1-2
d_call: -
clone_size: -
cdr3_aa: CATLPYRGYGYTF
cdr3_nt: TGTGCCACCCTACCCTATCGGGGCTATGGCTACACCTTC

v_call: TRBV5-5
j_call: TRBJ2-5
d_call: -
clone_size: -
cdr3_aa: CASSLRAYQETQYF
cdr3_nt: TGTGCCAGCAGCCTCCGGGCCTACCAAGAGACCCAGTACTTC

v_call: TRBV14
j_call: TRBJ1-2
d_call: -
clone_size: -
cdr3_aa: CASSQEGPIYGYTF
cdr3_nt: TGTGCCAGCAGCCAAGAGGGACCGATCTATGGCTACACCTTC

v_call: TRBV28
j_call: TRBJ1-1
d_call: -
clone_size: -
cdr3_aa: CASSLRVKGTEAFF
cdr3_nt: TGTGCCAGCAGTTTGAGGGTAAAGGGCACTGAAGCTTTCTTT

v_call: TRBV2
j_call: TRBJ2-4
d_call: -
clone_size: -
cdr3_aa: CASSDRSFIAKNIQYF
cdr3_nt: TGTGCCAGCAGTGACAGGTCCTTTATAGCCAAAAACATTCAGTACTTC

v_call: TRBV18
j_call: TRBJ1-3
d_call: -
clone_size: -
cdr3_aa: CASSPTDSGNTIYF
cdr3_nt: TGTGCCAGCTCACCTACGGACTCTGGAAACACCATATATTTT

v_call: TRBV5-1
j_call: TRBJ2-7
d_call: -
clone_size: -
cdr3_aa: CASTLGRVNYEQYF
cdr3_nt: TGCGCCAGCACATTGGGCAGGGTCAATTACGAGCAGTACTTC

v_call: TRBV14
j_call: TRBJ1-1
d_call: -
clone_size: -
cdr3_aa: CASSQVSRDTEAFF
cdr3_nt: TGTGCCAGCAGCCAAGTTAGTAGGGACACTGAAGCTTTCTTT

v_call: TRBV28
j_call: TRBJ2-7
d_call: -
clone_size: -
cdr3_aa: CASSPNRANREQYF
cdr3_nt: TGTGCCAGCAGTCCAAACCGAGCCAATAGGGAGCAGTACTTC

v_call: TRBV6-5
j_call: TRBJ2-7
d_call: -
clone_size: -
cdr3_aa: CASSYSGRGAEQYF
cdr3_nt: TGTGCCAGCAGTTACTCGGGCAGGGGTGCAGAGCAGTACTTC

v_call: TRBV4-1
j_call: TRBJ2-6
d_call: -
clone_size: once
cdr3_aa: CASSHYQGKSGANVLTF
cdr3_nt: TGCGCCAGCAGCCACTATCAGGGGAAGTCTGGGGCCAACGTCCTGACTTTC

v_call: TRBV5-6
j_call: TRBJ1-1
d_call: -
clone_size: -
cdr3_aa: CASSLNREAFF
cdr3_nt: TGTGCCAGCAGCTTAAACAGAGAAGCTTTCTTT

v_call: TRBV15
j_call: TRBJ2-5
d_call: -
clone_size: -
cdr3_aa: CATSRVNREVTQYF
cdr3_nt: TGTGCCACCAGCAGAGTTAACAGGGAGGTGACCCAGTACTTC

v_call: TRBV7-8
j_call: TRBJ2-7
d_call: TRBD2
clone_size: few
cdr3_aa: CASSSHRGGRPYYEQYF
cdr3_nt: TGTGCCAGCAGCTCCCATCGGGGCGGGAGGCCCTACTACGAGCAGTACTTC

v_call: TRBV30
j_call: TRBJ2-1
d_call: -
clone_size: -
cdr3_aa: CAQSGQEYNEQFF
cdr3_nt: TGTGCCCAGAGTGGCCAGGAGTACAATGAGCAGTTCTTC

v_call: TRBV15
j_call: TRBJ2-4
d_call: -
clone_size: -
cdr3_aa: CATSKESQGRNIQYF
cdr3_nt: TGTGCCACCAGCAAAGAATCACAGGGACGGAACATTCAGTACTTC

v_call: TRBV28
j_call: TRBJ1-5
d_call: TRBD1
clone_size: -
cdr3_aa: CASSPGQGSNQPQHF
cdr3_nt: TGTGCCAGCAGTCCGGGACAGGGGAGCAATCAGCCCCAGCATTTT

v_call: TRBV29-1
j_call: TRBJ2-7
d_call: -
clone_size: -
cdr3_aa: CSVRPGQGTSATYEQYF
cdr3_nt: TGCAGCGTCCGACCGGGACAGGGGACTAGCGCCACCTACGAGCAGTACTTC

v_call: TRBV15
j_call: TRBJ1-2
d_call: -
clone_size: -
cdr3_aa: CATSREASYGYTF
cdr3_nt: TGTGCCACCAGCAGAGAAGCCAGCTATGGCTACACCTTC

v_call: TRBV15
j_call: TRBJ1-6
d_call: TRBD1
clone_size: -
cdr3_aa: CATSRDTGGSLHF
cdr3_nt: TGTGCCACCAGCAGGGATACAGGGGGATCCCTCCACTTT

v_call: TRBV6-4
j_call: TRBJ1-5
d_call: -
clone_size: once
cdr3_aa: CASSDSKRDKSNQPQHF
cdr3_nt: TGTGCCAGCAGTGACTCGAAACGCGACAAGAGCAATCAGCCCCAGCATTTT

v_call: TRBV11-3
j_call: TRBJ2-2
d_call: -
clone_size: once
cdr3_aa: CASSLWGNTGELFF
cdr3_nt: TGTGCCAGCAGCTTATGGGGGAACACCGGGGAGCTGTTTTTT

v_call: TRBV18
j_call: TRBJ2-7
d_call: TRBD2
clone_size: -
cdr3_aa: CASSPREGVSYEQYF
cdr3_nt: TGTGCCAGCTCACCTCGGGAGGGGGTGTCCTACGAGCAGTACTTC